The rows below give T cell receptor beta chains drawn from one sample of a study of shared clonotypes between healthy human individuals. Method: immunoSEQ multiplex PCR; TCRdb's copy keeps in-frame clones and lacks some. The sample has over a million clones; 98% are singletons. The sequenced sample consisted of naive CD4+ T cells sorted from blood. These TCRs come from a man aged 25-45 years in good health. Both conserved end residues are part of each CDR3. The order of the fields is clone size, D gene, J gene, CDR3 length, V gene, CDR3 protein, CDR3 DNA. The D gene is left open where the match is weak. Expanded clones get a size class; other rows say once, few or many, or leave the size out.

. | . | TRBJ2-7 | 14 | TRBV18 | CASSPRAGPGEQYF | TGTGCCAGCTCCCCCCGGGCAGGGCCCGGAGAGCAGTACTTC
. | TRBD2 | TRBJ2-1 | 16 | TRBV18 | CASSPLGLAGGNEQFF | TGTGCCAGCTCACCCCTTGGACTAGCGGGAGGCAATGAGCAGTTCTTC
. | . | TRBJ2-7 | 17 | TRBV5-8 | CASSLGRGESNPYEQYF | TGTGCCAGCAGCTTGGGCAGGGGGGAAAGTAATCCCTACGAGCAGTACTTC
. | TRBD1 | TRBJ1-4 | 15 | TRBV29-1 | CSVGDRFATNEKLFF | TGCAGCGTGGGGGACAGATTTGCAACTAATGAAAAACTGTTTTTT
. | . | TRBJ2-5 | 16 | TRBV9 | CASSVATGGLQETQYF | TGTGCCAGCAGCGTAGCTACGGGCGGACTTCAAGAGACCCAGTACTTC
. | TRBD2 | TRBJ2-1 | 16 | TRBV5-1 | CASSLVGLAGGGEQFF | TGCGCCAGCAGCTTGGTAGGACTAGCGGGAGGGGGTGAGCAGTTCTTC
once | . | TRBJ2-5 | 15 | TRBV14 | CASSQGPGKLETQYF | TGTGCCAGCAGCCAAGGTCCGGGGAAACTGGAGACCCAGTACTTC
. | . | TRBJ1-3 | 17 | TRBV9 | CASSVLLDSSSGNTIYF | TGTGCCAGCAGCGTCTTGCTCGACAGCAGCTCTGGAAACACCATATATTTT
. | . | TRBJ2-2 | 15 | TRBV5-6 | CASSAGGRGTGELFF | TGTGCCAGCAGCGCTGGGGGGCGCGGGACCGGGGAGCTGTTTTTT
. | . | TRBJ2-7 | 14 | TRBV10-3 | CAIRSQGGIFEQYF | TGTGCCATCAGATCGCAGGGGGGTATTTTCGAGCAGTACTTC
. | . | TRBJ2-5 | 18 | TRBV5-4 | CASSLVTQPRAFQETQYF | TGTGCCAGCAGCTTGGTCACTCAGCCTAGAGCTTTCCAAGAGACCCAGTACTTC
. | . | TRBJ1-4 | 15 | TRBV6-5 | CASSYSQSIFEKLFF | TGTGCCAGCAGTTACTCGCAGTCTATTTTTGAAAAACTGTTTTTT
. | TRBD1 | TRBJ1-1 | 14 | TRBV19 | CASSIRQGNTEAFF | TGTGCCAGTAGTATCCGACAGGGGAACACTGAAGCTTTCTTT
. | TRBD1 | TRBJ2-5 | 14 | TRBV5-4 | CASSSDRRQETQYF | TGTGCCAGCAGCTCGGACAGGCGCCAAGAGACCCAGTACTTC
. | . | TRBJ2-5 | 16 | TRBV9 | CASSVAIRIRQETQYF | TGTGCCAGCAGCGTAGCAATCAGGATACGGCAAGAGACCCAGTACTTC
. | . | TRBJ2-1 | 14 | TRBV9 | CASSVAVRNNEQFF | TGTGCCAGCAGCGTAGCCGTCAGAAACAATGAGCAGTTCTTC
once | TRBD2 | TRBJ2-7 | 13 | TRBV5-1 | CASASGGAYEQYF | TGCGCCAGCGCCAGTGGGGGGGCCTACGAGCAGTACTTC
. | TRBD1 | TRBJ2-1 | 16 | TRBV7-9 | CASSLALGGAYNEQFF | TGTGCCAGCAGCTTAGCGTTAGGGGGCGCTTACAATGAGCAGTTCTTC
. | TRBD1 | TRBJ1-6 | 15 | TRBV5-4 | CASSPMQQGLSPLHF | TGTGCCAGCAGCCCCATGCAACAGGGGCTCTCACCCCTCCACTTT
. | . | TRBJ2-7 | 13 | TRBV15 | CATSRDQIYEQYF | TGTGCCACCAGCAGAGATCAGATCTACGAGCAGTACTTC
. | TRBD1 | TRBJ1-5 | 13 | TRBV27 | CASRGQGGQPQHF | TGTGCCAGCAGAGGACAGGGTGGTCAGCCCCAGCATTTT
. | TRBD2 | TRBJ2-1 | 15 | TRBV7-7 | CASSSGTSPYNEQFF | TGTGCTAGCAGCTCAGGGACTAGCCCCTACAATGAGCAGTTCTTC
. | . | TRBJ2-7 | 15 | TRBV2 | CASSARWGVRYEQYF | TGTGCCAGCAGTGCGCGTTGGGGAGTCCGCTACGAGCAGTACTTC
. | . | TRBJ1-5 | 15 | TRBV6-6 | CASSYSGLINQPQHF | TGTGCCAGCAGTTACTCGGGACTCATCAATCAGCCCCAGCATTTT
. | . | TRBJ1-5 | 17 | TRBV4-3 | CASSQGIGAGSDQPQHF | TGCGCCAGCAGCCAAGGGATCGGGGCAGGGTCGGATCAGCCCCAGCATTTT
once | TRBD2 | TRBJ2-1 | 15 | TRBV25-1 | CASKTSSSGSIKQFF | TGTGCCAGCAAAACTTCGTCGAGCGGGAGTATCAAGCAGTTCTTC
. | . | TRBJ2-1 | 15 | TRBV5-1 | CASCTQGSGTNEQFF | TGCGCCAGCTGCACTCAGGGGAGCGGGACCAATGAGCAGTTCTTC
. | . | TRBJ2-7 | 11 | TRBV10-3 | CAISESTSQYF | TGTGCCATCAGTGAGTCCACCTCCCAGTACTTC
. | TRBD1 | TRBJ2-3 | 14 | TRBV9 | CASSVQGGQDTQYF | TGTGCCAGCAGCGTCCAAGGGGGCCAAGATACGCAGTATTTT
once | . | TRBJ1-4 | 16 | TRBV5-1 | CASSSGHHGTNEKLFF | TGCGCCAGCAGCTCCGGACACCACGGGACTAATGAAAAACTGTTTTTT
. | TRBD2 | TRBJ2-7 | 16 | TRBV27 | CATGLAGVPPLNEQYF | TGTGCCACAGGACTAGCGGGAGTACCCCCCTTAAACGAGCAGTACTTC
. | TRBD2 | TRBJ2-5 | 13 | TRBV2 | CASSSGRAETQYF | TGTGCCAGCAGTAGCGGGAGGGCAGAGACCCAGTACTTC
. | . | TRBJ2-7 | 15 | TRBV7-6 | CASSPSSGPAYEQYF | TGTGCCAGCAGTCCATCCAGCGGGCCTGCCTACGAGCAGTACTTC
. | TRBD2 | TRBJ2-5 | 15 | TRBV30 | CAWSVLAGVLETQYF | TGTGCCTGGAGTGTACTAGCGGGAGTGTTAGAGACCCAGTACTTC
. | TRBD1 | TRBJ1-3 | 20 | TRBV18 | CASSPFNSGQRLSSGNTIYF | TGTGCCAGCTCACCATTCAATTCGGGACAGCGCCTGAGCTCTGGAAACACCATATATTTT
. | TRBD2 | TRBJ2-7 | 13 | TRBV29-1 | CSVSASGFYEQYF | TGCAGCGTGTCGGCTAGCGGATTCTACGAGCAGTACTTC
. | . | TRBJ2-1 | 15 | TRBV7-3 | CASSLRSGSYNEQFF | TGTGCCAGCAGCTTAAGAAGCGGCTCCTACAATGAGCAGTTCTTC
. | . | TRBJ2-2 | 17 | TRBV18 | CASSPLGVPTNTGELFF | TGTGCCAGCTCACCCCTAGGTGTACCAACGAACACCGGGGAGCTGTTTTTT
few | . | TRBJ2-1 | 16 | TRBV11-2 | CASSSNGLVGSDEQFF | TGTGCCAGCAGCAGTAATGGCCTAGTTGGGTCTGATGAGCAGTTCTTC
. | . | TRBJ2-3 | 16 | TRBV7-6 | CASSLVSGLTPDTQYF | TGTGCCAGCAGCTTAGTCAGCGGATTAACCCCAGATACGCAGTATTTT
. | . | TRBJ1-2 | 9 | TRBV29-1 | CSVGHGYTF | TGCAGCGTTGGCCATGGCTACACCTTC
. | . | TRBJ2-3 | 17 | TRBV5-5 | CASSLVGPRTLTDTQYF | TGTGCCAGCAGCTTAGTAGGTCCCCGGACGCTAACAGATACGCAGTATTTT
. | TRBD2 | TRBJ2-7 | 14 | TRBV9 | CASSPTSGNYEQYF | TGTGCCAGCAGCCCGACTAGCGGGAACTACGAGCAGTACTTC
. | TRBD1 | TRBJ1-5 | 13 | TRBV5-6 | CASSLTGVQPQHF | TGTGCCAGCAGCTTAACAGGGGTTCAGCCCCAGCATTTT
. | TRBD1 | TRBJ1-2 | 15 | TRBV4-3 | CASSQESTGNYGYTF | TGCGCCAGCAGCCAAGAATCGACAGGGAACTATGGCTACACCTTC